Described below is a single TCR beta chain sequence and its context. The entry originates in a study of blood T cell repertoires in COVID-19. The repertoire was sequenced with immunoSEQ multiplex PCR; TCRdb's copy has only in-frame clones and lacks some. The sample gives tens of thousands of clones, 87% of which show up once; about 3% is in the top ten. V was trimmed by 3 bases and J by 4 bases, leaving 12 bases between them. Germline V gene data show CDR1 as ENHRY and CDR2 as SYGVKD. This CDR3 has 14 residues. The clonotype comes from a woman between 50 and 59 years old with active or convalescent COVID-19. The chain has TRBV10-3 and TRBJ1-1; unclear D gene. The sample comprised peripheral blood. The CDR3 loop is CAISEVSGSTEAFF. The CDR3 DNA reads TGTGCCATCAGTGAAGTTTCGGGGAGCACTGAAGCTTTCTTT.